The 26 T cell receptor beta chains in this list originate from one sample, sequenced in a study of regulatory T cells in long-lasting Graves disease. The time point is: newly diagnosed GD, antithyroid drugs for less than 3 months. Making the TCR library involved RNA that had been extracted from PBMCs. Building the TCR beta libraries relied on iRepertoire HTBI primers, and CDR3 regions underwent Arm-PCR. MiXCR was run by TCRdb on the multiplex PCR reads, yielding one entry per CDR3 protein. The table lists around 400,000 distinct CDR3 sequences, less than 20% of them singletons. This specimen was peripheral blood mononuclear cells (PBMCs), taken at new diagnosis, from a patient treated with antithyroid drugs. The receptor set was obtained from a female donor with Graves disease.

The sample holds many counts of this clonotype. The genes are TRBV2 and TRBJ1-5; 7 bases fit TRBD1. V lost 0 bases and J lost 3; bases outside the gene matches: 5. The germline V gene has CDR1 SNHLY and CDR2 FYNNEI. The CDR3 has 16 amino acids. CDR3 nucleotides: TGTGCCAGCAGTGAAGCTAGGGACAGATACAATCAGCCCCAGCATTTT. Translating it yields CASSEARDRYNQPQHF.

This clonotype was found many times. CDR3 loop: CASSLRGINYGYTF. The CDR3 DNA is TGTGCCAGCAGCCTGAGGGGCATCAACTATGGCTACACCTTC. The chain couples TRBV27 to TRBJ1-2, with D possibly matching TRBD1 (5 bases). This CDR3 comprises 14 residues. Trimming stripped 6 bases from V and 2 bases from J, with 13 bases between. Germline loops: CDR1 MNHEY, CDR2 SMNVEV (reference sequence).

This clonotype has at least ten counts. V usage is TRBV5-1 and J usage is TRBJ2-7; no clear D gene. The CDR3 is 13 residues long. The germline V and J ends were trimmed by 0 bases and 6 bases, with 10 bases remaining between them. Per germline, CDR1 SGHRS and CDR2 YFSETQ. The CDR3 DNA reads as TGCGCCAGCAGCTTGGAAAGCGTCGGCGAGCAGTACTTC. It codes for CASSLESVGEQYF. Full variable domain (rest looked up from reference TRBV5-1 and TRBJ2-7): KAGVTQTPRYLIKTRGQQVTLSCSPISGHRSVSWYQQTPGQGLQFLFEYFSETQRNKGNFPGRFSGRQFSNSRSEMNVSTLELGDSALYLCASSLESVGEQYFGPGTRLTVT.

The gene calls are TRBV20-1 and TRBJ1-5; D is unresolved. CDR3 length: 14 residues. CDR1 and CDR2 from the germline V gene are DFQATT and SNEGSKA (reference sequence). The V end lost 3 bases, the J end lost 5 bases, and 14 bases lay between the germline ends. The CDR3 protein is CSARDSSPYQPQHF. The CDR3 DNA is TGCAGTGCTAGGGATAGCAGCCCATATCAGCCCCAGCATTTT.

In its sample, this clonotype was seen many times. This rearrangement joins TRBV7-3 to TRBJ1-5; the match to TRBD1 covers 9 bases. Germline V gene sequence: CDR1 SGHTA, CDR2 FQGTGA. V lost 5 bases to trimming and J lost 2 bases; unmatched junction nucleotides: 1. This CDR3 has 14 residues. CDR3: CASSRTGGNQPQHF. As DNA, the CDR3 is TGTGCCAGCAGCCGGACAGGGGGCAATCAGCCCCAGCATTTT.

The chain employs TRBV18 and TRBJ2-5; perhaps TRBD1 as D (6 bases). Per germline, CDR1 KGHSH and CDR2 LQKENI. Deletions cut 1 base from V and 2 bases from J, with 11 bases between. The CDR3 covers 15 residues. CDR3 sequence: CASSPLRTEQETQYF. The CDR3, as DNA: TGTGCCAGCTCACCACTCCGGACAGAACAAGAGACCCAGTACTTC.

Notes on this clonotype: This may arise from a read error, as a much more abundant clone is one base away. The chain couples TRBV5-6 to TRBJ1-2, with TRBD1 matching over 10 bases. The CDR3 contains 16 residues. The germline V gene encodes CDR1 SGHDT and CDR2 YYEEEE. CDR3 residues: CTSRELGQGVDYGYTF. CDR3 coding DNA: TGTACCAGCAGGGAACTCGGACAGGGGGTAGACTATGGCTACACCTTC.

This clonotype was recorded many times. This sequence joins TRBV7-9 and TRBJ1-5; D is undetermined. The germline V and J ends were trimmed by 0 bases and 7 bases, with 7 bases remaining between them. The CDR3 contains 13 residues. Germline V gene data show CDR1 as SEHNR and CDR2 as FQNEAQ (reference sequence). For the CDR3, the DNA is TGTGCCAGCAGCTTAGCTACGACCCAGCCCCAGCATTTT. Encoded protein: CASSLATTQPQHF.

This clonotype appeared a few times. CDR3 in amino acids: CASSEAEDTGELFF. The CDR3, as DNA: TGTGCCAGCAGTGAAGCGGAGGACACCGGGGAGCTGTTTTTT. The chain employs TRBV6-4 and TRBJ2-2; possibly TRBD2 for D (5 bases). V was cut by 3 bases and J by 3 bases, with 8 bases left in between. The CDR3 sequence is 14 residues long. CDR1 is MRHNA, CDR2 SNTAGT, per germline.

This chain connects TRBV29-1 to TRBJ2-7; no reliable D call. Trimming cost V 3 bases and J 4 bases, with 10 bases left between them. The CDR3 extends over 12 amino acids. Germline V lookup: CDR1 SQVTM, CDR2 ANQGSEA. The CDR3 bases are TGCAGCGTTGAGTCACGGTCTTACGAGCAGTACTTC. It yields the protein CSVESRSYEQYF.

This clonotype came up many times. V and J are TRBV11-2 and TRBJ1-2; no clear D gene. V gave up 5 bases and J gave up 4 bases, with 26 bases separating them. The length of the CDR3 is 18 residues. The V gene's germline CDR1 is SGHAT and CDR2 FQNNGV. CDR3 in DNA: TGTGCCAGCAGCACCTATAGAAGGGATGGGCCTACGGGCTATGGCTACACCTTC. The encoded protein is CASSTYRRDGPTGYGYTF. The full variable domain, rest sourced from reference TRBV11-2 and TRBJ1-2, is EAGVAQSPRYKIIEKRQSVAFWCNPISGHATLYWYQQILGQGPKLLIQFQNNGVVDDSQLPKDRFSAERLKGVDSTLKIQPAKLEDSAVYLCASSTYRRDGPTGYGYTFGSGTRLTVV.

As concerns this clonotype: No conserved phenylalanine or tryptophan ends this CDR3, so it is likely a read error. The V gene is TRBV12-3 or TRBV12-4, the J gene TRBJ2-2; 7 nucleotides agree with TRBD2. Trimming removed 4 bases from V and 5 bases from J; junction bases left unmatched: 10. CDR3 size: 16 residues. The chain's CDR3 is CASSSGVSGHTGELFL. Written as DNA, the CDR3 is TGTGCCAGCAGTTCAGGTGTTAGCGGGCATACCGGGGAGCTGTTTCTT.

This clonotype was recorded at least ten times. J is TRBJ1-2 and V is TRBV10-3; D perhaps matches TRBD1 (6 bases). Trimming removed 5 bases from V and 1 base from J, with 20 bases in between. The CDR3 is made up of 17 amino acids. Germline CDR1 is ENHRY and CDR2 is SYGVKD. The DNA for the CDR3 is TGTGCCATCAGTCCTCACTCAGGACAGACTTTTAACTATGGCTACACCTTC. Residues: CAISPHSGQTFNYGYTF.

This clonotype was recorded many times. The V call is TRBV24-1, the J call TRBJ1-5, with 9 bases identical to TRBD1. The germline gives CDR1 KGHDR, CDR2 SFDVKD. Trimming cost V 2 bases and J 4 bases; bases outside gene matches: 5. The CDR3 spans 16 residues. The CDR3 region has the DNA TGTGCCACCAGTGATTCCGGGACAGGGAGGAATCAGCCCCAGCATTTT. Amino acids: CATSDSGTGRNQPQHF.

This clonotype was recorded a few times. An end of the junction does not agree with germline; a read error may underlie this. The J gene is TRBJ1-5, the V gene TRBV7-2; D remains ambiguous. The CDR3 totals 15 residues. The germline CDR1 and CDR2 sequences are SGHTA and FQGNSA. The CDR3 region is CASSLPGVGNQPQRF. In DNA, the CDR3 is TGTGCCAGCAGCTTACCCGGAGTCGGCAATCAGCCCCAGCGTTTT.

This clonotype was counted only a few times. This sequence joins TRBV13 and TRBJ2-3; 8 bases are shared with TRBD1. This CDR3 has 14 amino acids. V lost 5 bases and J lost 4; bases outside the gene matches: 5. The germline CDR1 and CDR2 sequences are PRHDT and FYEKMQ (reference sequence). In nucleotides, the CDR3 is TGTGCCAGCAGCCACAGACAGGGGTCAGATACGCAGTATTTT. Its translation: CASSHRQGSDTQYF. Looking up the rest from reference TRBV13 and TRBJ2-3 gives the full variable domain: AAGVIQSPRHLIKEKRETATLKCYPIPRHDTVYWYQQGPGQDPQFLISFYEKMQSDKGSIPDRFSAQQFSDYHSELNMSSLELGDSALYFCASSHRQGSDTQYFGPGTRLTVL.

This clonotype was counted at least ten times. The chain employs TRBV12-3 or TRBV12-4 and TRBJ2-3, with D tentatively TRBD1 (6 bases). The V end was cut by 6 bases, the J end by 1 base, with 14 bases between. There are 15 residues in the CDR3. CDR3 nucleotides: TGTGCCAGCAGCTTGGCAGGGGTCGGCACAGATACGCAGTATTTT. Translated: CASSLAGVGTDTQYF.

This clonotype turned up a few times. The rearrangement links TRBV5-1 to TRBJ1-4, with D possibly TRBD1 on 5 matching bases. CDR3 length: 16 residues. CDR1 SGHRS and CDR2 YFSETQ come from the germline V gene. The V gene lost 4 bases and the J gene lost 3 bases, with 16 bases spanning the gap. CDR3 protein: CASSPNTGSSNEKLFF. In DNA form, the CDR3 reads TGCGCCAGCAGCCCCAATACAGGTTCCTCTAATGAAAAACTGTTTTTT.

The table lists this clonotype with many counts. This sequence joins TRBV28 and TRBJ1-6; D possibly corresponds to TRBD1 (5 bases). CDR3 length equals 14 residues. Germline V gene data show CDR1 as MDHEN and CDR2 as SYDVKM. V was pared by 1 base and J by 9 bases, with 10 bases between. The CDR3: CASSLLDRGSPLHF. CDR3 sequence (DNA): TGTGCCAGCAGTTTATTAGACAGAGGTTCACCCCTCCACTTT.

In this sample, this clonotype turned up many times. The genes are TRBV4-3 and TRBJ1-2; D may be TRBD1 (6 bases). The CDR3 sequence is 14 residues long. CDR1 and CDR2 (germline): LGHNA, YSLEER. V was trimmed by 5 bases and J by 6 bases, leaving 16 bases between them. The chain's CDR3 is CASSKPGTPNGYTF. CDR3 nucleotide sequence: TGCGCCAGCAGCAAACCCGGGACACCTAATGGCTACACCTTC.

A few counts support this clonotype. The chain recombines TRBV7-9 with TRBJ2-1, with D perhaps matching TRBD1 (6 bases). The CDR3 spans 16 residues. Deletions cut 2 bases from V and 6 bases from J, with 17 bases between. Looked up from germline, CDR1 is SEHNR and CDR2 is FQNEAQ (reference sequence). CDR3 loop: CASSLLGGTQANEQFF. DNA for the CDR3: TGTGCCAGCAGCTTATTAGGGGGAACCCAGGCCAATGAGCAGTTCTTC.

In the case of this clonotype: This may arise from a read error, as a much more abundant clone is one base away. V usage is TRBV2 and J usage is TRBJ1-6; 10 positions agree with TRBD1. Germline V lookup: CDR1 SNHLY, CDR2 FYNNEI. This CDR3 region has 17 residues. Trimming cost V 4 bases and J 4 bases; bases outside gene matches: 7. CDR3 amino acids: CASSASRTGGYNSPLHF. The CDR3 region has the DNA TGTGCCAGCAGTGCTAGCAGGACAGGGGGATATAATTCACCCCTCCACTTT.

This clonotype was recorded at least ten times. The V gene is TRBV7-2, the J gene TRBJ2-7, with D perhaps TRBD2 (6 bases). V was clipped by 5 bases and J by 6 bases, with 11 bases between them. The CDR3 contains 12 residues. In germline, CDR1 is SGHTA, CDR2 FQGNSA. CDR3 DNA: TGTGCCAGCAGCCCGACTAGGCGCGAGCAGTACTTC. Amino acids: CASSPTRREQYF.

The rearrangement uses TRBV7-9 and TRBJ2-1; no definite D call. V was shortened by 0 bases and J by 0 bases, with 9 bases between the two germline ends. CDR3 length: 16 amino acids. In germline, CDR1 is SEHNR, CDR2 FQNEAQ (reference sequence). CDR3 region: CASSLALVSSYNEQFF. The CDR3 DNA is TGTGCCAGCAGCTTAGCGTTGGTGAGCTCCTACAATGAGCAGTTCTTC.

This clonotype has more than one count but fewer than ten. One base away lies a much larger clone, so this may be a sequencing read error. The chain links TRBV6-1 to TRBJ1-1, with a weak D call TRBD1 (5 bases). V was trimmed by 6 bases and J by 5 bases, leaving 19 bases between them. The length of the CDR3 is 15 residues. Germline V CDR1 and CDR2: MNHNS, SASEGT. In DNA form, the CDR3 reads TGTGCCAGCAGCCCCCTTAGGTCAGGGCGAACTGAAGCTTTCTTT. The encoded protein is CASSPLRSGRTEAFF.

The chain couples TRBV27 to TRBJ1-2, with D possibly being TRBD1 (5 bases). Trimming took 4 bases from V and 3 from J, leaving 12 bases between them. Germline lookup yields CDR1 MNHEY and CDR2 SMNVEV (reference sequence). CDR3 length equals 14 residues. The CDR3 spells CASSSSTGYYGYTF. CDR3 DNA sequence: TGTGCCAGCAGTTCATCCACAGGATACTATGGCTACACCTTC.